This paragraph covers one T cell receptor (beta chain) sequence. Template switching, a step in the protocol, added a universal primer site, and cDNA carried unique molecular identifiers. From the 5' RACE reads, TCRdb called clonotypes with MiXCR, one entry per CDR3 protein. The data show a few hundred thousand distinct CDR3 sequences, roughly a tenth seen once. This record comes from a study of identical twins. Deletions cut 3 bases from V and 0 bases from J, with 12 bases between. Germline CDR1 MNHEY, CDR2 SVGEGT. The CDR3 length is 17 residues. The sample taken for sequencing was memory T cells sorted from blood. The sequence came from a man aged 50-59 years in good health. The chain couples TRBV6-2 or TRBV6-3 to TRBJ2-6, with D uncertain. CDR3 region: CASSYTPGNSGANVLTF. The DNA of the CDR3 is TGTGCCAGCAGTTATACTCCGGGCAACTCTGGGGCCAACGTCCTGACTTTC.